This paragraph covers one T cell receptor (beta chain) sequence. Clones were sequenced by immunoSEQ multiplex PCR, and TCRdb holds only the in-frame ones, with some missing. The profile covers some 2 million clones, with 85% to 95% appearing a single time and 0.13% taken by the ten largest. The data stem from a study of shared clonotypes between healthy human individuals. CDR3 length: 15 residues. V lost 0 bases and J 10 bases, leaving 16 bases between the germline ends. Germline V CDR1 and CDR2: SGHVS, FNYEAQ. The chain joins TRBV7-6 to TRBJ2-1; D gene ambiguous. What was sequenced was naive CD4+ T cells sorted from blood. Indicated subset: CD45RA+ positively selected. This TCR was sampled from a man between 18 and 35 years old in good health. In DNA, the CDR3 is TGTGCCAGCAGCTTAGCCACCCTTTTCACGAGCGAGCAGTTCTTC. Encoded protein: CASSLATLFTSEQFF. Full variable domain (outside the CDR3, taken from reference TRBV7-6 and TRBJ2-1): GAGVSQSPRYKVTKRGQDVALRCDPISGHVSLYWYRQALGQGPEFLTYFNYEAQQDKSGLPNDRFSAERPEGSISTLTIQRTEQRDSAMYRCASSLATLFTSEQFFGPGTRLTVL.